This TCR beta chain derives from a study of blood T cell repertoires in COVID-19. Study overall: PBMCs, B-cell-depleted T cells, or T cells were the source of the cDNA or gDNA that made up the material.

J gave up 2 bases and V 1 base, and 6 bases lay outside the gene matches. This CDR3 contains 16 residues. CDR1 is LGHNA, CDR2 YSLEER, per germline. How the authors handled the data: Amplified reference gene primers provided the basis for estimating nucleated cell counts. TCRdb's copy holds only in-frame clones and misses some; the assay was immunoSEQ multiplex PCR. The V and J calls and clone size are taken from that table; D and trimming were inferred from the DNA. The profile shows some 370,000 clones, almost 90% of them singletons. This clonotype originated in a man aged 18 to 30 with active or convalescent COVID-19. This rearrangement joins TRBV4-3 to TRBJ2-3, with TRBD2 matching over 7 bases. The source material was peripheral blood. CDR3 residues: CASSQGNSGSTDTQYF. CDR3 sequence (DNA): TGCGCCAGCAGCCAAGGGAATAGCGGGTCCACAGATACGCAGTATTTT.